Listed here are 17 T cell receptor beta chains from one sample, sequenced in a study of CD4 T cells in relation to SARS-CoV-2 and coronaviruses. Antigens of these TCRs are unknown. Some clones are missing from TCRdb's copy, which holds only in-frame ones; the method was immunoSEQ multiplex PCR. In the table there are about 29,000 clones, over 60% of which are singletons. CD4+ T cells from unexposed donors were obtained before the COVID-19 pandemic (2011-2018). After nine to ten days of culture, CD4+ T cells were isolated. The sequenced material came from CD4+ T cells from PBMCs, cultured in vitro. Source of these receptors: a human donor in good health.

The genes are TRBV7-9 and TRBJ2-7; D perhaps matches TRBD1 (6 bases). V lost 3 bases and J lost 4, with 22 bases in between. Looked up from germline, CDR1 is SEHNR and CDR2 is FQNEAQ (reference sequence). There are 17 residues in the CDR3. The CDR3 here is CASSLGAMGAVDYEQYF. CDR3 coding DNA: TGTGCCAGCAGCTTGGGGGCTATGGGGGCCGTTGATTACGAGCAGTACTTC. Combining the CDR3 with reference TRBV7-9 and TRBJ2-7 gives the whole variable domain DTGVSQNPRHKITKRGQNVTFRCDPISEHNRLYWYRQTLGQGPEFLTYFQNEAQLEKSRLLSDRFSAERPKGSFSTLEIQRTEQGDSAMYLCASSLGAMGAVDYEQYFGPGTRLTVT.

The chain uses TRBV4-1 and TRBJ1-2; the match to TRBD1 covers 8 bases. The trim removed 4 bases at V and 8 bases at J, leaving 6 bases unmatched. The CDR3 consists of 13 residues. Germline loops: CDR1 MGHRA, CDR2 YSYEKL. CDR3 in amino acids: CASSRTGGYGYTF. The CDR3 DNA reads as TGCGCCAGCAGCCGAACAGGGGGGTACGGCTACACCTTC.

This clone is termed medium-sized. This sequence joins TRBV10-2 and TRBJ1-3; a weak D match, TRBD1 (6 bases). The CDR3 has 18 amino acids. Germline V CDR1 and CDR2: WSHSY, SAAADI. V lost 6 bases, J lost 0 bases, and 21 bases lay in between. The CDR3 here is CASSETLWGHISGNTIYF. The CDR3 region has the DNA TGCGCCAGCAGCGAGACCCTATGGGGGCATATCTCTGGAAACACCATATATTTT.

The chain is built from TRBV6-4 and TRBJ2-1, with D perhaps TRBD2 (5 bases). V dropped 10 bases and J dropped 6 bases, with 13 bases sitting between them. The CDR3 extends over 12 amino acids. Germline V gene lookup returns CDR1 MRHNA and CDR2 SNTAGT. The CDR3 loop reads CANWTLVNEQFF. The CDR3 region has the DNA TGTGCCAACTGGACTCTGGTCAATGAGCAGTTCTTC.

This chain uses TRBV5-6 with TRBJ2-1; maybe TRBD2 (7 bases). Germline V gene sequence: CDR1 SGHDT, CDR2 YYEEEE. CDR3 length: 17 amino acids. Trimming cost V 0 bases and J 1 base, with 14 bases left between them. For the CDR3, the DNA is TGTGCCAGCAGCTTGGATTGGGGGGGGCCGTCCTACAATGAGCAGTTCTTC. This translates into CASSLDWGGPSYNEQFF.

The gene calls are TRBV10-3 and TRBJ1-4; a possible D gene is TRBD1 (5 bases). Germline CDR1 and CDR2: ENHRY and SYGVKD. CDR3 length: 15 amino acids. With 3 bases removed from V and 5 bases from J, the gap between germline ends came to 13 bases. The CDR3 loop is CAISDGRDGNEKLFF. The DNA for the CDR3 is TGTGCCATCAGTGATGGCCGGGACGGGAATGAAAAACTGTTTTTT.

The rearrangement uses TRBV11-1 and TRBJ1-2; 7 nucleotides line up with TRBD1. This CDR3 is built from 14 residues. The V gene's germline CDR1 is SGHAT and CDR2 FQDESV (reference sequence). The V and J ends lost 4 bases and 7 bases, in that order; junction bases with no gene match: 9. The CDR3 DNA is TGTGCCAGCAGCTCGGCGGCAGGGGGTCGTGGCTACACCTTC. The encoded protein is CASSSAAGGRGYTF.

The V call is TRBV7-8, the J call TRBJ2-3, with D uncertain. Trimming took 7 bases from V and 0 from J, leaving 17 bases between them. The CDR3 is 16 residues long. Germline CDR1 SGHVS, CDR2 FQNEAQ. The CDR3 spells CASTQLRLSSTDTQYF. The CDR3 bases are TGTGCCAGCACCCAACTGAGACTCTCTAGCACAGATACGCAGTATTTT.

CDR3 region: CSVSVRAGNEQFF. CDR3 DNA: TGCAGCGTTTCCGTGCGGGCAGGCAATGAGCAGTTCTTC. The chain links TRBV29-1 to TRBJ2-1; TRBD2 might be the D (5 bases). V was shortened by 5 bases and J by 6 bases, with 14 bases between the two germline ends. Germline CDR1 SQVTM, CDR2 ANQGSEA. This CDR3 has 13 amino acids.

This chain joins TRBV6-6 and TRBJ1-1; D is uncertain. The CDR3 is 12 amino acids. V lost 5 bases and J lost 5, with 9 bases in between. Germline V CDR1 and CDR2: MNHNY, SVGAGI (reference sequence). In DNA, the CDR3 is TGTGCCAGCAGTCGGTCAAAGACTGAAGCTTTCTTT. Amino acid sequence: CASSRSKTEAFF.

The chain couples TRBV20-1 to TRBJ1-2; TRBD1 might be the D (5 bases). Per the germline V gene, CDR1 is DFQATT and CDR2 is SNEGSKA (reference sequence). V lost 3 bases and J lost 8, with 25 bases in between. The CDR3 has 16 amino acids. CDR3 loop: CSASAPKVSRVSGYTF. The CDR3 DNA follows: TGCAGTGCTAGTGCTCCGAAAGTTAGCAGGGTGTCCGGCTACACCTTC.

V usage is TRBV9 and J usage is TRBJ1-5; D might be TRBD1 (6 bases). Deletions cut 3 bases from V and 7 bases from J, with 14 bases between. The CDR3 runs 14 residues. Per the germline V gene, CDR1 is SGDLS and CDR2 is YYNGEE. The CDR3 here is CASSDPGTSQPQHF. CDR3 nucleotide sequence: TGTGCCAGCAGCGATCCCGGGACATCCCAGCCCCAGCATTTT.

The chain uses TRBV4-3 and TRBJ1-5; D gene uncertain. Germline V gene sequence: CDR1 LGHNA, CDR2 YSLEER. The CDR3 has 14 amino acids. The V end was cut by 3 bases, the J end by 1 base, with 7 bases between. CDR3 coding DNA: TGCGCCAGCAGCCAGGGTAGAAGCAATCAGCCCCAGCATTTT. Translated: CASSQGRSNQPQHF.

This chain joins TRBV7-2 and TRBJ2-1; D is possibly TRBD1 (6 bases). Per germline, CDR1 SGHTA and CDR2 FQGNSA. Trimming removed 3 bases from V and 2 bases from J, with 11 bases in between. This CDR3 is built from 15 residues. CDR3 loop: CASSFQAGAYNEQFF. CDR3 nucleotide sequence: TGTGCCAGCAGCTTCCAAGCAGGGGCCTACAATGAGCAGTTCTTC. Full variable domain (rest looked up from reference TRBV7-2 and TRBJ2-1): GAGVSQSPSNKVTEKGKDVELRCDPISGHTALYWYRQSLGQGLEFLIYFQGNSAPDKSGLPSDRFSAERTGGSVSTLTIQRTQQEDSAVYLCASSFQAGAYNEQFFGPGTRLTVL.

The chain recombines TRBV9 with TRBJ2-6; TRBD1 agrees at 9 bases. Trimming took 3 bases from V and 0 from J; bases not matched to a gene: 7. The CDR3 loop spans 18 amino acids. The germline V gene has CDR1 SGDLS and CDR2 YYNGEE. CDR3 DNA: TGTGCCAGCAGCGCTTCGGGACAGGGATCCTCTGGGGCCAACGTCCTGACTTTC. It translates to CASSASGQGSSGANVLTF.

This clone was detected only a few times. The V gene is TRBV21-1, the J gene TRBJ1-5. TRBV21-1 is a listed pseudogene. The CDR3 is 12 residues long. CDR3 amino acids: CASSKGNQPQHF. In DNA, the CDR3 is TGTGCCAGCAGCAAAGGGAATCAGCCCCAGCATTTT.

The count of this clone is one. V is TRBV4-2 and J is TRBJ2-7; 11 positions match TRBD2. Trimming cost V 2 bases and J 3 bases; bases outside gene matches: 6. The CDR3 loop spans 16 amino acids. Germline V gene sequence: CDR1 LGHNA, CDR2 YNFKEQ. This CDR3 is CASSQSSGGWHYEQYF. The DNA of the CDR3 is TGTGCCAGCAGCCAATCTAGCGGGGGGTGGCACTACGAGCAGTACTTC.